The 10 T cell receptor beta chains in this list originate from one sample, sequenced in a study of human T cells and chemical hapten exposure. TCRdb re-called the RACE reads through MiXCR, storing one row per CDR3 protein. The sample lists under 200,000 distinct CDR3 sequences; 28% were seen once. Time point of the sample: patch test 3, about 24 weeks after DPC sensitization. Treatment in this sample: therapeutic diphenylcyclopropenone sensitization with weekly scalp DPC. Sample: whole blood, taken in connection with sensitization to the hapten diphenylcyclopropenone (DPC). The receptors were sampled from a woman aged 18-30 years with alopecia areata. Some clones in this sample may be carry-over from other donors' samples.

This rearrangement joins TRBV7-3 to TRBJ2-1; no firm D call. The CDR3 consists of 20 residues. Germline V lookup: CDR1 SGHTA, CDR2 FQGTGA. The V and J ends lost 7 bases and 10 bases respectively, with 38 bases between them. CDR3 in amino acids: CASINRISRPKGFLSPEQFF. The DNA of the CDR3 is TGTGCCAGCATCAATAGGATATCTAGACCAAAGGGTTTTCTCTCGCCAGAGCAGTTCTTC.

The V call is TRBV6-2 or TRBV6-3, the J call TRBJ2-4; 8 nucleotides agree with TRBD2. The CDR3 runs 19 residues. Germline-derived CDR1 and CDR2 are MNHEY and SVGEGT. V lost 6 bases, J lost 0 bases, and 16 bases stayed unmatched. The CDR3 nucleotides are TGTGCCAGCAGCGGATCCGGGACTAGTGGGGTCCTAGCCAAAAACATTCAGTACTTC. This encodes CASSGSGTSGVLAKNIQYF.

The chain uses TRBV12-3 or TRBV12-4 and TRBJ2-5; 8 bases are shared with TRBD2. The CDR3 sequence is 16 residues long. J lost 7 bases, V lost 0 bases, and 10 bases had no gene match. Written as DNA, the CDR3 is TGTGCCAGCAGTTTAGCGAGCGGGGGCTCCGATGGGACCCAGTACTTC. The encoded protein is CASSLASGGSDGTQYF.

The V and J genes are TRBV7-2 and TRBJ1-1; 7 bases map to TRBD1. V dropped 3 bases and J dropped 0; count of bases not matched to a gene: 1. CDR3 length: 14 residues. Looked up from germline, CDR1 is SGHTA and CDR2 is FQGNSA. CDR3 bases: TGTGCCAGCAGCTTCAGGGGGATGAACACTGAAGCTTTCTTT. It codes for CASSFRGMNTEAFF.

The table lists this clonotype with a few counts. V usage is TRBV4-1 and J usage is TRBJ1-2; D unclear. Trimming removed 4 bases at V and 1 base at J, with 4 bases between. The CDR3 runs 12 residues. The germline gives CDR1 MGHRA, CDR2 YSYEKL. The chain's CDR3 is CASSPGNYGYTF. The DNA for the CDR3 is TGCGCCAGCAGCCCGGGTAACTATGGCTACACCTTC.

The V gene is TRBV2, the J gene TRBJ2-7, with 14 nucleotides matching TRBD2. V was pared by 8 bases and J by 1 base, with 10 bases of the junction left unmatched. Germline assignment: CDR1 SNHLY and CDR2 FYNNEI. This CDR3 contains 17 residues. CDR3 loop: CASSAGLAGARSYEQYF. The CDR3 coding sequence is TGTGCCAGCTCCGCGGGACTAGCGGGAGCGAGGTCCTACGAGCAGTACTTC.

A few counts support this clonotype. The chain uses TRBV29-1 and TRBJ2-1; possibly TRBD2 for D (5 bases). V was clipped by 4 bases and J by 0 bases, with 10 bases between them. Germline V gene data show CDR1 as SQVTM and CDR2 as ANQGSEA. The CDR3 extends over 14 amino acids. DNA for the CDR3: TGCAGCGTTGGGGGAGTGATCTCCTACAATGAGCAGTTCTTC. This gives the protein CSVGGVISYNEQFF.

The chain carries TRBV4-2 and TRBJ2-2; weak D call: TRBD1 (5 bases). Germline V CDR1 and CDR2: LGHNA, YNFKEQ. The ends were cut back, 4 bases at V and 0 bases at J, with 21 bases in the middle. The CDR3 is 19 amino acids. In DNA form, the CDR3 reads TGTGCCAGCAGCCTAGTCGCGAGCTGGGGCGGTTCGAACACCGGGGAGCTGTTTTTT. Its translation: CASSLVASWGGSNTGELFF.

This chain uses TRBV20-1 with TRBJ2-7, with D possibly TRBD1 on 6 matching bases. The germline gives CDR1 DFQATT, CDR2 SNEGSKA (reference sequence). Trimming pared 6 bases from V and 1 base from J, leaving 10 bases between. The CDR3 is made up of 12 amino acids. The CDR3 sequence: CSAQQGSYEQYF. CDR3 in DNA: TGCAGTGCCCAACAGGGTTCCTACGAGCAGTACTTC.

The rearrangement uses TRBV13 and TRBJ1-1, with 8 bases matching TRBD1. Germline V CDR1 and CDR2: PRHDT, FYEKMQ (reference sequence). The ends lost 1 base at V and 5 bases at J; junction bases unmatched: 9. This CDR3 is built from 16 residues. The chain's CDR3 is CASSLVGTGYRTEAFF. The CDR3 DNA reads TGTGCCAGCAGCTTAGTAGGGACAGGCTACCGTACTGAAGCTTTCTTT.